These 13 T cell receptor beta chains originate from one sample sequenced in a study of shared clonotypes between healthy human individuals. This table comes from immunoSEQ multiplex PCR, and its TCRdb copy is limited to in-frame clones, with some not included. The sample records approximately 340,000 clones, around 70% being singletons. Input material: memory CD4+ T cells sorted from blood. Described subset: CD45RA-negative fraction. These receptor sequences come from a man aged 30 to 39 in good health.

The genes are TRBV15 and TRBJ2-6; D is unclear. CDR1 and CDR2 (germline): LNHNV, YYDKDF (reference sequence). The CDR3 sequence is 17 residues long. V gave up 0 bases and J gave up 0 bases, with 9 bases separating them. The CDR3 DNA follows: TGTGCCACCAGCAGAGAAGGACGGTCCTCTGGGGCCAACGTCCTGACTTTC. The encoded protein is CATSREGRSSGANVLTF.

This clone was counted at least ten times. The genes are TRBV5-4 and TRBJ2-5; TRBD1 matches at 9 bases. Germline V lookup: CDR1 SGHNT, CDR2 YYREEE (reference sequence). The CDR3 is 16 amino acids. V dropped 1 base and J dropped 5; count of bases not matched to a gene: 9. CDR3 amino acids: CASSLPRQGGAETQYF. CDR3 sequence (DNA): TGTGCCAGCAGCTTGCCAAGACAGGGGGGAGCGGAGACCCAGTACTTC.

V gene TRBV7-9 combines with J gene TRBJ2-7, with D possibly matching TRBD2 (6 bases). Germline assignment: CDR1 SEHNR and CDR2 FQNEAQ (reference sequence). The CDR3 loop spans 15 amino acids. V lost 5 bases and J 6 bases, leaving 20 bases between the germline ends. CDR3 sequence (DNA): TGTGCCAGCAGCGGGGGAGGAACCTTTTATCTCGAGCAGTACTTC. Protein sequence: CASSGGGTFYLEQYF.

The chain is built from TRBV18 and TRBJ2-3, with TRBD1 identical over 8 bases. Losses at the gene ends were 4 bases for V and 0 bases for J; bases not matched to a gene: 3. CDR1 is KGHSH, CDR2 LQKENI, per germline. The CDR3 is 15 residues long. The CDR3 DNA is TGTGCCAGCTCACGGGACAGGACTAGCACAGATACGCAGTATTTT. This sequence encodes CASSRDRTSTDTQYF. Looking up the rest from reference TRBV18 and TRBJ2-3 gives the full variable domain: NAGVMQNPRHLVRRRGQEARLRCSPMKGHSHVYWYRQLPEEGLKFMVYLQKENIIDESGMPKERFSAEFPKEGPSILRIQQVVRGDSAAYFCASSRDRTSTDTQYFGPGTRLTVL.

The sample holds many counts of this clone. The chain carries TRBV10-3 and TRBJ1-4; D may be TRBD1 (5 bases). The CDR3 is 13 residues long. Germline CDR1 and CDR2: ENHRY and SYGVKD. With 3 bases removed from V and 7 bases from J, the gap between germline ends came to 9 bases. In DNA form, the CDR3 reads TGTGCCATCAGTGAAGGGGTTGGTGAAAAACTGTTTTTT. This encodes CAISEGVGEKLFF.

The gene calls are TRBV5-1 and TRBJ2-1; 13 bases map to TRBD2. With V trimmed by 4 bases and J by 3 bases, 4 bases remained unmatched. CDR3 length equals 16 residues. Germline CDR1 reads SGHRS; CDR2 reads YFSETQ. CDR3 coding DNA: TGCGCCAGCAGCCTGGGGACTAGCGGGAACTACAATGAGCAGTTCTTC. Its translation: CASSLGTSGNYNEQFF.

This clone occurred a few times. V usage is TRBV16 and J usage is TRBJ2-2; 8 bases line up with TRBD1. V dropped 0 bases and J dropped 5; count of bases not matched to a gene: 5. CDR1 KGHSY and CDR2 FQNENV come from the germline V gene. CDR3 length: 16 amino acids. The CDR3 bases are TGTGCCAGCAGCCAATCTCACGGACAGGGTACCGGGGAGCTGTTTTTT. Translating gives CASSQSHGQGTGELFF.

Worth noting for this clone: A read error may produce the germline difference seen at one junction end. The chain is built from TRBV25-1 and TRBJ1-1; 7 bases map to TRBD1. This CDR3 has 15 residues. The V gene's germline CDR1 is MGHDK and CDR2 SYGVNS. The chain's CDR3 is CASSEFFDSGGVKVF. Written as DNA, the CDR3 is TGTGCCAGCAGTGAATTCTTTGACTCAGGGGGGGTGAAAGTCTTT.

In nucleotides, the CDR3 is TGTGCCTGGTCCTTTAACTATGGCTACACCTTC. This codes for CAWSFNYGYTF. The chain combines TRBV30 with TRBJ1-2; unclear D gene. V was shortened by 5 bases and J by 1 base, with 5 bases between the two germline ends. Germline V gives CDR1 GTSNPN, CDR2 SVGIG (reference sequence). The CDR3 has 11 amino acids.

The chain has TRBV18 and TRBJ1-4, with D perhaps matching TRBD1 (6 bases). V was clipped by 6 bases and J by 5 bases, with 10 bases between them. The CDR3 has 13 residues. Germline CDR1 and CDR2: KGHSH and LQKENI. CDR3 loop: CASSRQGNEKLFF. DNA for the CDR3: TGTGCCAGCTCTCGCCAGGGGAATGAAAAACTGTTTTTT.

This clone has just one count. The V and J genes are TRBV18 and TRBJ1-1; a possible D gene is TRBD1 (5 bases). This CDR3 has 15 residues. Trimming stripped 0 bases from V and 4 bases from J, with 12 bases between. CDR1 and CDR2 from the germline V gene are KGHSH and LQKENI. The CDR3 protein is CASSPPGGYGTEAFF. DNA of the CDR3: TGTGCCAGCTCACCACCGGGGGGGTACGGCACTGAAGCTTTCTTT.

CDR3 coding DNA: TGCGCCAGCAGCTTAGAGGTCAGGGGGGCCCACGAGCAGTACTTC. Its translation is CASSLEVRGAHEQYF. The J gene is TRBJ2-7, the V gene TRBV4-3, with D perhaps matching TRBD1 (7 bases). This CDR3 region has 15 residues. Deletions cut 5 bases from V and 5 bases from J, with 19 bases between. Germline V gene sequence: CDR1 LGHNA, CDR2 YSLEER.

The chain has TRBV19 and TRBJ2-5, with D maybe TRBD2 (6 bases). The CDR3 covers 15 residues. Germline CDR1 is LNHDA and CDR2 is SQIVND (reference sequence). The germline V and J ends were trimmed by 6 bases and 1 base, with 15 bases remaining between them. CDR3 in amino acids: CASRPGGPAQETQYF. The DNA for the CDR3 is TGTGCCAGTAGACCCGGGGGACCAGCCCAAGAGACCCAGTACTTC.